Sequencing of this T cell receptor (beta chain) was carried out in a study of T cells in Graves' hyperthyroidism and ophthalmopathy. This CDR3 region has 15 residues. V was clipped by 6 bases and J by 2 bases, with 16 bases between them. Looked up from germline, CDR1 is DFQATT and CDR2 is SNEGSKA (reference sequence). Amplification yielded TCR beta CDR3 regions, with RNA transcripts as the source. TCR CDR3 underwent first-round RT-PCR with the HTBI primer set. Using its own MiXCR run on the multiplex PCR reads, TCRdb lists one record per CDR3 protein. Here the sample spans 500,000 to 800,000 distinct CDR3 sequences, just under 45% being singletons.

This sequence joins TRBV20-1 and TRBJ2-2; maybe TRBD2 (5 bases). Sequenced material: peripheral blood or thyroid tissue (not recorded which). The clonotype originates from an adult man with Graves' disease, either hyperthyroidism or ophthalmopathy (not recorded which). CDR3 loop: CSALHGGSNTGELFF. CDR3 nucleotide sequence: TGCAGTGCCCTCCATGGCGGGTCAAACACCGGGGAGCTGTTTTTT.